These 3 T cell receptor beta chains originate from one sample sequenced in a study of T cells after posttransplantation cyclophosphamide. The data were produced by immunoSEQ multiplex PCR, yet TCRdb's version contains in-frame clones alone and is incomplete. The sample includes 6,000 to 7,000 clones, around 84% of them seen just once. A marrow graft followed busulfan-fludarabine conditioning, with cyclophosphamide on days +3 and +4. The source material was PBMCs, sampled after allogeneic stem cell transplant with posttransplant cyclophosphamide. These receptors were obtained from a female patient aged 45-60 years who received an allogeneic stem cell transplant from a related donor, was CMV-positive, and had no GVHD. The graft donor may account for some of the T cells.

The chain recombines TRBV29-1 with TRBJ2-5, with 11 bases fitting TRBD2. Germline lookup yields CDR1 SQVTM and CDR2 ANQGSEA. CDR3 size: 17 residues. V gave up 5 bases and J gave up 1 base; unmatched junction bases: 12. CDR3 loop: CSVPSGGTSGLQETQYF. The CDR3 coding sequence is TGCAGCGTTCCCTCCGGGGGGACTAGCGGCCTCCAAGAGACCCAGTACTTC.

V gene TRBV19 combines with J gene TRBJ1-5, with D possibly TRBD1 on 5 matching bases. This CDR3 comprises 15 residues. CDR1 LNHDA and CDR2 SQIVND come from the germline V gene (reference sequence). V was pared by 6 bases and J by 6 bases, with 18 bases between. The CDR3 DNA is TGTGCCAGTAGGATCTCGGCGGGGACTGGTCAGCCCCAGCATTTT. Its protein is CASRISAGTGQPQHF.

The rearrangement uses TRBV5-1 and TRBJ2-1; weak D call: TRBD2 (7 bases). Germline CDR1 and CDR2: SGHRS and YFSETQ. Trimming removed 0 bases at V and 6 bases at J, with 13 bases between. The CDR3 spans 15 residues. CDR3 loop: CASSLGQGRVNEQFF. DNA of the CDR3: TGCGCCAGCAGCTTGGGGCAGGGGAGGGTCAATGAGCAGTTCTTC.